This TCR beta chain was captured in a study of blood T cells in healthy people across ages. This CDR3 is built from 14 residues. The V and J ends lost 5 bases and 7 bases respectively, with 17 bases between them. Per germline, CDR1 SQVTM and CDR2 ANQGSEA. It was with a sample-barcoded 5' primer and a J-beta primer mix that a second PCR of roughly 6 to 12 cycles was run. TCRdb redid the calling of the 5' RACE reads with MiXCR, one entry per CDR3 protein. Of 1.5 million to 2 million distinct CDR3 sequences in the sample, 39% were seen once. The sample holds a few counts of this clonotype. The gene calls are TRBV29-1 and TRBJ1-4, with D hard to call. This clonotype was sampled from a human donor in good health. The specimen was blood. In nucleotides, the CDR3 is TGCAGCGTTAGGACTGCCTCGGGAGGTGAAAAACTGTTTTTT. The encoded protein is CSVRTASGGEKLFF.